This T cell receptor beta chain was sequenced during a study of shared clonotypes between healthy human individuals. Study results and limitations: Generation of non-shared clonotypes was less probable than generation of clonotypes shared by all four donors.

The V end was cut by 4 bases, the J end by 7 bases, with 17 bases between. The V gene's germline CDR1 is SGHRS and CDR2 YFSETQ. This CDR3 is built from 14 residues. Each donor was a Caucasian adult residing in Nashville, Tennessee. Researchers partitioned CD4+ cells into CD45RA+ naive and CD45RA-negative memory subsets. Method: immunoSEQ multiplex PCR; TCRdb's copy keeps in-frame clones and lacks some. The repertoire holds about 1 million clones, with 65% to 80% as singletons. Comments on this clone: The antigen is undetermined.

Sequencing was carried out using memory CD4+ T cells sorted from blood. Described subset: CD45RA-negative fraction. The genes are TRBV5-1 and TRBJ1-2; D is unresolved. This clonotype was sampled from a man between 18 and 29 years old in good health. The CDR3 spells CASSLTSGVSGYTF. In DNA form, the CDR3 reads TGCGCCAGCAGCCTCACTTCCGGGGTCTCTGGCTACACCTTC.